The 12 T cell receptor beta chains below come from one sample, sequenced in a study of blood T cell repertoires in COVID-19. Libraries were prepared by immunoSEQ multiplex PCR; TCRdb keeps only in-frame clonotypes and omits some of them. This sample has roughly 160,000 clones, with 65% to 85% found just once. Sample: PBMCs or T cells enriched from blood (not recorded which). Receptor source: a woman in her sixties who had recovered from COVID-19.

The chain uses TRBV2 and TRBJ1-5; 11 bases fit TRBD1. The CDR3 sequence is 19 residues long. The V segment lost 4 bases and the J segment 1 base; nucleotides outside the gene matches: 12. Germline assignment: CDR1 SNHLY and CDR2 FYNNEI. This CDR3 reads CASSGLRDRGSLSNQPQHF. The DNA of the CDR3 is TGTGCCAGCAGTGGACTCCGGGACAGGGGGTCGTTAAGCAATCAGCCCCAGCATTTT. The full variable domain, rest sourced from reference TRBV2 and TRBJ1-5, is EPEVTQTPSHQVTQMGQEVILRCVPISNHLYFYWYRQILGQKVEFLVSFYNNEISEKSEIFDDQFSVERPDGSNFTLKIRSTKLEDSAMYFCASSGLRDRGSLSNQPQHFGDGTRLSIL.

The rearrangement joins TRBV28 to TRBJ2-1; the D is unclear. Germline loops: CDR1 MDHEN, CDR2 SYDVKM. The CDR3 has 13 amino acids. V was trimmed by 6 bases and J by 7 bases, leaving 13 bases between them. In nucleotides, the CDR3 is TGTGCCAGCAGCTCTTCGGGTAGGAATGAGCAGTTCTTC. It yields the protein CASSSSGRNEQFF.

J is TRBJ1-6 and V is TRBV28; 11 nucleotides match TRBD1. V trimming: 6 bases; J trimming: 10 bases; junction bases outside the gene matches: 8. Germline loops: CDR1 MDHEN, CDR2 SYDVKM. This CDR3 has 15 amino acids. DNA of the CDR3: TGTGCCAGCAGGTCGACCGGGACAGGGGGATCACCCCTCCACTTT. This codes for CASRSTGTGGSPLHF.

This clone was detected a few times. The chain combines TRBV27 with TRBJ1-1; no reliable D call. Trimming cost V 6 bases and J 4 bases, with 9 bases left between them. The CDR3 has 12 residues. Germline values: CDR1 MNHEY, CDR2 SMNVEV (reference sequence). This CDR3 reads CASSTVGTEAFF. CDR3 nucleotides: TGTGCCAGCAGCACAGTCGGCACTGAAGCTTTCTTT.

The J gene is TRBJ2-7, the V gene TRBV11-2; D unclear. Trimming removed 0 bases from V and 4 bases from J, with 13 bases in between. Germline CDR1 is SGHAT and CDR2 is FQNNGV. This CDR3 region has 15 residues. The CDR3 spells CASSLELAVRYEQYF. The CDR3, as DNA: TGTGCCAGCAGCTTAGAGTTAGCAGTGCGGTACGAGCAGTACTTC.

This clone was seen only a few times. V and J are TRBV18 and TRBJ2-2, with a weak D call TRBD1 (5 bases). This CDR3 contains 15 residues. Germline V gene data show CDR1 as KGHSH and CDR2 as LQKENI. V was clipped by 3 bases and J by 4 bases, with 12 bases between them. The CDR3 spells CASSPEQVPTGELFF. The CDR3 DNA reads TGTGCCAGCTCACCGGAACAGGTGCCCACCGGGGAGCTGTTTTTT.

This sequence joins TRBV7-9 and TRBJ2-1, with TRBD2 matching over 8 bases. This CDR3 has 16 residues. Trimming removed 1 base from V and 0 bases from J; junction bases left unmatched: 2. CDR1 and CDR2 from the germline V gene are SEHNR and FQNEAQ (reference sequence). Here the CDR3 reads CASSLVAGPSYNEQFF. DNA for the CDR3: TGTGCCAGCAGCTTAGTAGCGGGGCCCTCCTACAATGAGCAGTTCTTC.

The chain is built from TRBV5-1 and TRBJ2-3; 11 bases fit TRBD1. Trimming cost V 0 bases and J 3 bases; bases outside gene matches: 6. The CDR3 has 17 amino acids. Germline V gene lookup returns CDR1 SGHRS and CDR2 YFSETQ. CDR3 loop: CASSLAPGQGGTDTQYF. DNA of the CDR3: TGCGCCAGCAGCTTGGCCCCGGGACAGGGGGGGACAGATACGCAGTATTTT. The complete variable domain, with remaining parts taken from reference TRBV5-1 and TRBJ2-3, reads KAGVTQTPRYLIKTRGQQVTLSCSPISGHRSVSWYQQTPGQGLQFLFEYFSETQRNKGNFPGRFSGRQFSNSRSEMNVSTLELGDSALYLCASSLAPGQGGTDTQYFGPGTRLTVL.

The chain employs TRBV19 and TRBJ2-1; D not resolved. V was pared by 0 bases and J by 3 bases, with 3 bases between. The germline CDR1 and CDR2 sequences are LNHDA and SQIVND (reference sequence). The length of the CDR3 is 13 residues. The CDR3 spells CASSIDSYNEQFF. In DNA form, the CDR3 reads TGTGCCAGTAGTATAGACAGCTACAATGAGCAGTTCTTC.

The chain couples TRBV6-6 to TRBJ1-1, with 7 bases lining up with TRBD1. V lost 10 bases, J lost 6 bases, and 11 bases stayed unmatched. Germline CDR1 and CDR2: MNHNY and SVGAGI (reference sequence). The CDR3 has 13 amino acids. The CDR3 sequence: CATEGQLAPEAFF. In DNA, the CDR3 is TGTGCCACGGAGGGACAGCTGGCGCCTGAAGCTTTCTTT.

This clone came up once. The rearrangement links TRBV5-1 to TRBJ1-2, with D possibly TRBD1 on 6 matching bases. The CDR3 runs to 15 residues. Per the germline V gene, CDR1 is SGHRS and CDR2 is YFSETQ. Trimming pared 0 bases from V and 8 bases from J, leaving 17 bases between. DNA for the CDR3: TGCGCCAGCAGCTTGGCCGATCCAGGGGCGGAGGGCTACACCTTC. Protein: CASSLADPGAEGYTF.

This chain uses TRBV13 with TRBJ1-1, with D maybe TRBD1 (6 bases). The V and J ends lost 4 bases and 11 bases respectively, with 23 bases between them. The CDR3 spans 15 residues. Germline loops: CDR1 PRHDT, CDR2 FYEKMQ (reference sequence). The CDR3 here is CASSSLEGGGRRAFF. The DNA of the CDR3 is TGTGCCAGCAGCTCGCTCGAGGGAGGGGGGAGGCGGGCTTTCTTT.